The sequence of this TCR beta chain was determined in a study of graft-versus-host responses after intestinal transplantation. On this clone itself: Its antigen is as yet unknown.

Using immunoSEQ multiplex PCR, the repertoire was profiled, and TCRdb retains in-frame clones only, with some absent. Of 130,000 or so clones in the sample, 80% to 95% were seen once. The receptor was derived from a human donor who received an intestinal transplant. The specimen comprised unstimulated CD4+ T cells sorted from spleen or lymph node cells, sampled before intestinal transplant.

DNA for the CDR3: TGTGCCAGTAGTATCACCTTCGGACAGGGTACCGGGGAGCTGTTTTTT. This encodes CASSITFGQGTGELFF. This chain links TRBV19 with TRBJ2-2, with 8 positions matching TRBD1. The CDR3 contains 16 residues. The ends lost 3 bases at V and 5 bases at J; junction bases unmatched: 8. Germline values: CDR1 LNHDA, CDR2 SQIVND (reference sequence). Filled out from reference TRBV19 and TRBJ2-2, the complete variable domain reads DGGITQSPKYLFRKEGQNVTLSCEQNLNHDAMYWYRQDPGQGLRLIYYSQIVNDFQKGDIAEGYSVSREKKESFPLTVTSAQKNPTAFYLCASSITFGQGTGELFFGEGSRLTVL.